This passage covers 10 T cell receptor beta chains from one sample sequenced in a study of CD8 T cells in ankylosing spondylitis. TCRdb called the 5' RACE reads again in MiXCR, with one record for every CDR3 protein. The sample consists of around 120,000 distinct CDR3 sequences, around 24% of them appearing once. Sequencing used synovial fluid, either unsorted or a sorted T cell fraction (not recorded which). The receptors stem from a male donor with ankylosing spondylitis.

This clonotype has ten or more counts. The V gene is TRBV7-8, the J gene TRBJ1-1; D is ambiguous. The germline V and J ends were trimmed by 1 base and 1 base, with 4 bases remaining between them. CDR3 length equals 13 residues. From germline, CDR1 is SGHVS and CDR2 FQNEAQ. The CDR3 reads CASSLVPNTEAFF. The CDR3 coding sequence is TGTGCCAGCAGCTTAGTCCCGAACACTGAAGCTTTCTTT.

This clonotype was counted many times. The gene calls are TRBV29-1 and TRBJ2-7; D is possibly TRBD1 or TRBD2 (6 bases each). The CDR3 length is 12 residues. In germline, CDR1 is SQVTM, CDR2 ANQGSEA. V lost 6 bases and J 5 bases, leaving 14 bases between the germline ends. This CDR3 reads CSVTRGPNEQYF. As DNA, the CDR3 is TGCAGCGTAACTCGGGGGCCGAACGAGCAGTACTTC.

In its sample, this clonotype was seen a few times. The chain has TRBV5-5 and TRBJ2-3; D is undetermined. This CDR3 region has 17 residues. The germline CDR1 and CDR2 sequences are SGHKS and YYEKEE (reference sequence). V gave up 1 base and J gave up 4 bases, with 19 bases separating them. This CDR3 reads CASSLYNMAVRPDTQYF. The CDR3 region has the DNA TGTGCCAGCAGCTTGTACAATATGGCCGTGCGGCCAGATACGCAGTATTTT.

The gene calls are TRBV14 and TRBJ1-6; 7 bases fit TRBD1. Looked up from germline, CDR1 is SGHDN and CDR2 is FVKESK. V shed 4 bases, J shed 7 bases, and the junction held 4 bases outside the gene matches. This CDR3 comprises 14 residues. The CDR3 region is CASSLGGGNSPLHF. CDR3 DNA: TGTGCCAGCAGCCTAGGGGGCGGGAATTCACCCCTCCACTTT.

This clonotype was found a few times. The genes are TRBV5-1 and TRBJ2-3, with a weak D call TRBD1 (6 bases). Germline values: CDR1 SGHRS, CDR2 YFSETQ. The V end was cut by 6 bases, the J end by 2 bases, with 13 bases between. The CDR3 is 14 amino acids. For the CDR3, the DNA is TGCGCCAGCACCCTGGGGGCTATCACAGATACGCAGTATTTT. Its translation is CASTLGAITDTQYF.

This clonotype was counted between two and nine times. The CDR3 here is CSQIPLFLAKNIQYF. The DNA of the CDR3 is TGCAGTCAAATCCCCTTGTTCCTAGCCAAAAACATTCAGTACTTC. The genes are TRBV20-1 and TRBJ2-4; D is ambiguous. V was cut by 8 bases and J by 0 bases, with 17 bases left in between. The CDR3 runs to 15 residues. Per germline, CDR1 DFQATT and CDR2 SNEGSKA (reference sequence).

V is TRBV2 and J is TRBJ2-7; 12 nucleotides align to TRBD2. Germline CDR1 is SNHLY and CDR2 is FYNNEI. V shed 1 base and J 0 bases; nucleotides not matched to a gene: 4. This CDR3 is 17 amino acids long. The CDR3 protein is CASSEGLAGESSYEQYV. The CDR3 DNA follows: TGTGCCAGCAGTGAAGGACTAGCGGGGGAGAGCTCCTACGAGCAGTACGTC.

Sample share makes this clonotype large. The V call is TRBV7-8, the J call TRBJ2-1; D is uncertain. The CDR3 runs 12 residues. With 5 bases removed from V and 10 bases from J, the gap between germline ends came to 12 bases. CDR1 SGHVS and CDR2 FQNEAQ come from the germline V gene. The CDR3 bases are TGTGCCAGCAGCCCCCGGACGGAAGAGCAGTTCTTC. Protein product: CASSPRTEEQFF.

The V call is TRBV7-9, the J call TRBJ2-7; 9 nucleotides match TRBD2. Germline lookup yields CDR1 SEHNR and CDR2 FQNEAQ (reference sequence). V lost 7 bases and J lost 3; bases outside the gene matches: 4. The CDR3 extends over 13 amino acids. The CDR3 region is CASMSSGSYEQYV. DNA of the CDR3: TGTGCCAGCATGAGTAGCGGGAGCTACGAGCAGTACGTC.

The chain combines TRBV4-2 with TRBJ2-7; 14 positions agree with TRBD2. The CDR3 consists of 20 residues. Trimming cost V 0 bases and J 3 bases; bases outside gene matches: 13. Germline V gene data show CDR1 as LGHNA and CDR2 as YNFKEQ. CDR3 DNA sequence: TGTGCCAGCAGCCAAGATCTAGGGGCCCGAGGACTAGCGGGAGGCTACGAGCAGTACTTC. As protein: CASSQDLGARGLAGGYEQYF.